A single sample gave rise to the 3 T cell receptor beta chains below, sequenced in a study of T cell repertoires in cytomegalovirus infection (dated by TCRdb to between 2018 and 2021). Sequencing relied on an Illumina HiSeq 1500. Using fastp trimming at Q25 and MiXCR clonotype assembly, TCRdb reanalyzed the public sequencing data and kept in-frame beta chains. Merged by CDR3 protein, the rows form single entries marked with the most common genes and DNA. This sample holds 750,000 to 900,000 distinct CDR3 sequences; around 29% were observed only once. The ten largest clonotypes hold about an eighth of the sample. Their specific antigens are unknown. The treatment or condition label on this specimen signifies: in vitro stimulation with specific CMV peptide epitopes to enrich CMV-specific T cells. The material sequenced was cultured CD8+ T cells from PBMCs, taken from culture after CMV antigen stimulation. The receptors originated from a human donor in good health (CMV status not recorded). Some clones in this sample may be carry-over from other donors' samples.

This clonotype was observed a few times. V usage is TRBV19 and J usage is TRBJ1-2, with no clear D. Germline CDR1 LNHDA, CDR2 SQIVND (reference sequence). V lost 6 bases to trimming and J lost 6 bases, with 29 bases between them. This CDR3 spans 18 amino acids. CDR3 amino acids: CASRMLVHRMYGEDGYTF. The DNA for the CDR3 is TGTGCCAGTAGGATGTTAGTTCACAGAATGTATGGGGAGGATGGCTACACCTTC.

The CDR3 nucleotides read TGTGCCACTTCCTGGGACAGAAGCACAGATACGCAGTATTTT. Its translation: CATSWDRSTDTQYF. The genes are TRBV12-3 or TRBV12-4 and TRBJ2-3; TRBD1 agrees at 7 bases. The CDR3 has 14 amino acids. With V trimmed by 10 bases and J by 0 bases, 7 bases remained unmatched.

This clonotype was detected many times. V usage is TRBV24-1 and J usage is TRBJ2-5; 9 bases are shared with TRBD2. This CDR3 has 16 amino acids. Germline V lookup: CDR1 KGHDR, CDR2 SFDVKD. After removal of 4 bases from V and 0 bases from J, the junction contained 5 bases not matched to a gene. In nucleotides, the CDR3 is TGTGCCACCAGTGACCTTAGCGGGGGCTACCAAGAGACCCAGTACTTC. It specifies CATSDLSGGYQETQYF.